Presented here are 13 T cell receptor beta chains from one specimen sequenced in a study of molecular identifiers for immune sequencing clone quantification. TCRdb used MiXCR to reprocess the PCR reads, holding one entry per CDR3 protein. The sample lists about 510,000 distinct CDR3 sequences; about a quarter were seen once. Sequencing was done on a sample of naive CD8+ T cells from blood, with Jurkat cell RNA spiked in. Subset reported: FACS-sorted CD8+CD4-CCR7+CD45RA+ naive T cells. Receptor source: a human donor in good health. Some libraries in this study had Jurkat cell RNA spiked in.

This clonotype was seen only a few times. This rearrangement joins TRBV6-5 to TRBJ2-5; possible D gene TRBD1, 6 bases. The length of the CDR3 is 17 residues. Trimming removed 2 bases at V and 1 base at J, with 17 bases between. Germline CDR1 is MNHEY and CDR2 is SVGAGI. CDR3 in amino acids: CASSYQGISWGQETQYF. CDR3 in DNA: TGTGCCAGCAGTTACCAGGGGATTTCTTGGGGCCAAGAGACCCAGTACTTC.

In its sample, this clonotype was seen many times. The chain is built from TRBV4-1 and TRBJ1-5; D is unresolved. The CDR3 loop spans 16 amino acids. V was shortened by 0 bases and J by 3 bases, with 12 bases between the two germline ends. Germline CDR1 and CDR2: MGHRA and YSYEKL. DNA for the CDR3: TGCGCCAGCAGCCAAGATCTGGCCGGGAACAATCAGCCCCAGCATTTT. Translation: CASSQDLAGNNQPQHF.

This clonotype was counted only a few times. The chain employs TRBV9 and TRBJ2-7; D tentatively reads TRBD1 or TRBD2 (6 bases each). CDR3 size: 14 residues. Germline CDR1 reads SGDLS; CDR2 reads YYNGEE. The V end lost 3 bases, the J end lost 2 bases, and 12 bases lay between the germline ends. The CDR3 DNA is TGTGCCAGCAGCGCTGGGGGGCTACCCTACGAGCAGTACTTC. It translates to CASSAGGLPYEQYF.

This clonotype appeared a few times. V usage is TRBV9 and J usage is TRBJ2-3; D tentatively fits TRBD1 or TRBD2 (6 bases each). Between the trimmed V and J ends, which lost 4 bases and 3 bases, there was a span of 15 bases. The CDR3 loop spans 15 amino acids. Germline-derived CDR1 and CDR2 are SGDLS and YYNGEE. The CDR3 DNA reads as TGTGCCAGCAGCCTTAGCGGAAGGGGGACAGATACGCAGTATTTT. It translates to CASSLSGRGTDTQYF.

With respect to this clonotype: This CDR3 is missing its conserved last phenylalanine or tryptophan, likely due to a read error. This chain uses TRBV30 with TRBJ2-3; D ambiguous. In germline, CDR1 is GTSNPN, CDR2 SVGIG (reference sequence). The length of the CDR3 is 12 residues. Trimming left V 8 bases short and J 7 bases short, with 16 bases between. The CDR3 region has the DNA TGTGCCCCCCACCCCGGAGCGAATACGCAGTATCTT. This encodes CAPHPGANTQYL.

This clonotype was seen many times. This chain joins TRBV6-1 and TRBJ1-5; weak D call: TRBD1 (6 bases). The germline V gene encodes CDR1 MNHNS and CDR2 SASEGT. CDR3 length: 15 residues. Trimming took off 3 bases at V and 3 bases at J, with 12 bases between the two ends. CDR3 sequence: CASSDSRGFNQPQHF. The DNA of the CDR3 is TGTGCCAGCAGTGACTCCAGGGGATTCAATCAGCCCCAGCATTTT.

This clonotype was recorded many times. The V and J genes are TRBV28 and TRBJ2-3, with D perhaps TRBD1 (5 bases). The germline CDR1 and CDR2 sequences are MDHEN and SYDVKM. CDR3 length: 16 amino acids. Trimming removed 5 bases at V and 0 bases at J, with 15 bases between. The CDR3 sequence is CASSTFRDLSTDTQYF. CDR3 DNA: TGTGCCAGCAGTACCTTCAGGGATTTGAGCACAGATACGCAGTATTTT.

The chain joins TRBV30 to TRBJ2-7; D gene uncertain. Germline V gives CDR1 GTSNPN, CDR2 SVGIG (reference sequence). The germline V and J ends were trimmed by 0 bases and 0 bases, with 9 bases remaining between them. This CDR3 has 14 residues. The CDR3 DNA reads TGTGCCTGGAGTGTGGGCGTCAGCTCCTACGAGCAGTACTTC. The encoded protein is CAWSVGVSSYEQYF.

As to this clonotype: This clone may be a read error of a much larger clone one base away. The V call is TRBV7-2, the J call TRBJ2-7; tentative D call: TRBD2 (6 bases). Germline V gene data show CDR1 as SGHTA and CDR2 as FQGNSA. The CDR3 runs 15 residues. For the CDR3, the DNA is TGTGTCAGCAGCTTAGGGAGGCCTCGGACCTACGAGCAGTACTTC. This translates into CVSSLGRPRTYEQYF.

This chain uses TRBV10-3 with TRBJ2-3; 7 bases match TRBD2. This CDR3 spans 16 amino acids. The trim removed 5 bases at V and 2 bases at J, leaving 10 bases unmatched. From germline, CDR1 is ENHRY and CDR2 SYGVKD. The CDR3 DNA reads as TGTGCCATCAGTCAGCAGGCTAGCGGTACCACAGATACGCAGTATTTT. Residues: CAISQQASGTTDTQYF.

The CDR3 sequence: CASSYGDTYEQYF. CDR3 nucleotide sequence: TGTGCCAGCAGTTACGGGGACACCTACGAGCAGTACTTC. The chain joins TRBV6-2 or TRBV6-3 to TRBJ2-7, with a possible D match to TRBD1 (6 bases). Germline V lookup: CDR1 MNHEY, CDR2 SVGEGT. This CDR3 has 13 amino acids. V lost 2 bases and J 2 bases, leaving 7 bases between the germline ends.

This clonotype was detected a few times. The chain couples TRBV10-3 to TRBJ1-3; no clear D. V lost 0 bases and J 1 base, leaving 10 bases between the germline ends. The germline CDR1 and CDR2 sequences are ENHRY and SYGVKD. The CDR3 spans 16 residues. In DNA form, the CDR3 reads TGTGCCATCAGTGAGTCGAGCCCCCCGTCTGGAAACACCATATATTTT. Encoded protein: CAISESSPPSGNTIYF.

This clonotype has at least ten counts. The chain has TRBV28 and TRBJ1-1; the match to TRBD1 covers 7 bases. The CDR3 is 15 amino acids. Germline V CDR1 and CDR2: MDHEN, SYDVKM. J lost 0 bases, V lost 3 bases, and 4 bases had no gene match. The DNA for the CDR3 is TGTGCCAGCAGTTTCAGGGGGGTAATGAACACTGAAGCTTTCTTT. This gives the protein CASSFRGVMNTEAFF.